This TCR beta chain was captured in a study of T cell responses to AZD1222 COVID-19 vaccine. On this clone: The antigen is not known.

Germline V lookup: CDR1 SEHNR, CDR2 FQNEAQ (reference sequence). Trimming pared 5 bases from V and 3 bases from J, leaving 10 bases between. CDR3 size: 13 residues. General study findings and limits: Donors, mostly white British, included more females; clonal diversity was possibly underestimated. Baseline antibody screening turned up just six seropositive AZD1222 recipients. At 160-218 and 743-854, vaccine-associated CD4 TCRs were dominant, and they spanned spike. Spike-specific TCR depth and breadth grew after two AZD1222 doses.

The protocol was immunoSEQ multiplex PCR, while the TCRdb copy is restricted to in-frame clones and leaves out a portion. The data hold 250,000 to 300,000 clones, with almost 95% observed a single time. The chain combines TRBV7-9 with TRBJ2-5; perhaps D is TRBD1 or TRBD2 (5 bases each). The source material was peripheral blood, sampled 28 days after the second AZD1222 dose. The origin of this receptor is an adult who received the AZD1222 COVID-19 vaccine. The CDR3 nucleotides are TGTGCCAGCAGCGTAGTGGGGGAAGAGACCCAGTACTTC. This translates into CASSVVGEETQYF.